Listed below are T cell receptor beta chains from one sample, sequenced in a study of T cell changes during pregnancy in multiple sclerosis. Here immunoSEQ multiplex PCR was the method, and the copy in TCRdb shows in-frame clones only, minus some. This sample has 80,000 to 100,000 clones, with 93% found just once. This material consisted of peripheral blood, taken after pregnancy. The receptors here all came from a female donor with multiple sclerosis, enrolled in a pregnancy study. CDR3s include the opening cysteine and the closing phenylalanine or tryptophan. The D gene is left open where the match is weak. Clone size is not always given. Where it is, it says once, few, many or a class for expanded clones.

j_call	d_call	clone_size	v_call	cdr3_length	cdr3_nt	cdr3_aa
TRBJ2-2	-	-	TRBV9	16	TGTGCCAGCAGCGTAAAAAATCCCACACACACCGGGGAGCTGTTTTTT	CASSVKNPTHTGELFF
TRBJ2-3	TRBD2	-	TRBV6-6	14	TGTGCCAGCAGTCTTCTAGCGGGAAGGGATACGCAGTATTTT	CASSLLAGRDTQYF
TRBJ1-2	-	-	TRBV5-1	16	TGCGCCAGCAGCGGGGCGCGGCATCAGAGCTTGAATGGCTACACCTTC	CASSGARHQSLNGYTF
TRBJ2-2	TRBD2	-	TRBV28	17	TGTGCCAGCAGTAACAGGATAGCGGGAGTGGCCACCGGGGAGCTGTTTTTT	CASSNRIAGVATGELFF
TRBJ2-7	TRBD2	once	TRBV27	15	TGTGCCAGCAGCCCCCGGGCTAGCGGGACCTACGAGCAGTACTTC	CASSPRASGTYEQYF
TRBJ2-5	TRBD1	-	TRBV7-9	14	TGTGCCAGCAGCTCGGAGGACAGGGGGGAGACCCAGTACTTC	CASSSEDRGETQYF
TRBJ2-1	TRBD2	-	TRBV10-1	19	TGCGCCAGCAACCCGCAGGAGAGGACTAGCGTGGAGGGGAGTGATGAGCAGTTCTTC	CASNPQERTSVEGSDEQFF
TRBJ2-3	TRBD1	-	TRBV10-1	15	TGCGCCAGCAGTGAGACAGGGGGGTTCACAGATACGCAGTATTTT	CASSETGGFTDTQYF
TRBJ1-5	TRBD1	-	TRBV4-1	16	TGCGCCAGCAGCCAAATCGGACAGGGTAGAAATCAGCCCCAGCATTTT	CASSQIGQGRNQPQHF
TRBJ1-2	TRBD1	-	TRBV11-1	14	TGTGCCAGCAGCTTAGGCCAGGGGGACTATGGCTACACCTTC	CASSLGQGDYGYTF
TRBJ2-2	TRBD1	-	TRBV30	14	TGTGCCTGGAGTGGGACAGGGGCTATCGGGGAGCTGTTTTTT	CAWSGTGAIGELFF
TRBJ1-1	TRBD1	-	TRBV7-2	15	TGTGCCAGCAGCCCAAGGGGGACAGTGAACACTGAAGCTTTCTTT	CASSPRGTVNTEAFF
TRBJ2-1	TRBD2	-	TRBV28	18	TGTGCCAGCATCTCCTTAGTGGGGTCACTAGCGGAGATCAATGAGCAGTTCTTC	CASISLVGSLAEINEQFF
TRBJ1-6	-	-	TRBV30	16	TGTGCCTGGCAGATCCCCAGGGGTTCCTATAATTCACCCCTCCACTTT	CAWQIPRGSYNSPLHF
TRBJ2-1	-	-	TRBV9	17	TGTGCCAGCAGCGTTCGGGTCTCAGGGCCCTCCTACAATGAGCAGTTCTTC	CASSVRVSGPSYNEQFF
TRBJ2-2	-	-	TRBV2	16	TGTGCCAGCAGACCGGGGCGGGGGCCTGGAACCGGGGAGCTGTTTTTT	CASRPGRGPGTGELFF
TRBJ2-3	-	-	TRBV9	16	TGTGCCAGCAGCGTAGCGATCTCTACGTCCGCAGATACGCAGTATTTT	CASSVAISTSADTQYF
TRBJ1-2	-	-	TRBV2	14	TGTGCCAGCAGTGACCTGGACAGAAACTATGGCTACACCTTC	CASSDLDRNYGYTF